The TCR beta chain described here comes from a study of Ad26.COV2.S vaccination and SARS-CoV-2 variants. About the study: Enrolled in COV1001, the donor was in the Ad26.COV2.S trial arm, which received the vaccine. Ad26.COV2.S was injected intramuscularly once or twice, 56 days apart.

CDR3 size: 15 residues. V was clipped by 3 bases and J by 6 bases, with 14 bases between them. CDR1 is LNHDA and CDR2 is SQIVND in the germline V gene (reference sequence). Regarding treatment: 15 to 20 received Ad26.COV2.S at low or high dose, single or two shots; several received placebo; per-sample allocation not given. Sample collection was performed on day 63 after the first vaccine or placebo injection. TCRdb's copy holds only in-frame clones and misses some; the assay was immunoSEQ multiplex PCR. The table has around 270,000 clones, roughly nine tenths seen once. This TCR derives from a person between 18 and 60 years old who received the Ad26.COV2.S COVID-19 vaccine or a placebo. The sequenced sample was peripheral blood, obtained in a trial of Ad26.COV2.S vaccine versus placebo. The chain carries TRBV19 and TRBJ2-2; possibly TRBD1 or TRBD2 for D (6 bases each). The CDR3 here is CASSIGGRVSGELFF. The CDR3, as DNA: TGTGCCAGTAGTATCGGGGGCAGGGTGTCCGGGGAGCTGTTTTTT.